Below, 19 T cell receptor beta chains from the same sample are listed, as sequenced in a study of blood T cell repertoires in COVID-19. The table came from immunoSEQ multiplex PCR; TCRdb's copy has only in-frame clones and leaves some out. The sample includes nearly 200,000 clones, about 86% of them seen just once. Material: PBMCs or T cells enriched from blood (not recorded which). The receptors derive from a man between 40 and 49 years old who had recovered from COVID-19.

V is TRBV5-8 and J is TRBJ2-7; TRBD1 aligns across 8 bases. J gave up 3 bases and V 2 bases, and 7 bases lay outside the gene matches. This CDR3 is 15 amino acids long. Germline CDR1 is SGHTS and CDR2 is YDEGEE. The CDR3 here is CASSLRRTGIYEQYF. The CDR3 bases are TGTGCCAGCAGCTTAAGAAGGACAGGGATCTACGAGCAGTACTTC. Complete variable domain (other parts from reference TRBV5-8 and TRBJ2-7): EAGVTQSPTHLIKTRGQQATLRCSPISGHTSVYWYQQALGLGLQFLLWYDEGEERNRGNFPPRFSGRQFPNYSSELNVNALELEDSALYLCASSLRRTGIYEQYFGPGTRLTVT.

V and J are TRBV2 and TRBJ1-2; the D gene is possibly TRBD1 (5 bases). This CDR3 comprises 13 residues. V was clipped by 1 base and J by 6 bases, with 9 bases between them. Germline CDR1 reads SNHLY; CDR2 reads FYNNEI. CDR3 protein: CASSEVGVDGYTF. The CDR3 DNA sequence: TGTGCCAGCAGTGAAGTAGGGGTCGATGGCTACACCTTC.

This clone was recorded a few times. This chain joins TRBV5-6 and TRBJ1-2; D not certain. Germline lookup yields CDR1 SGHDT and CDR2 YYEEEE. The CDR3 contains 13 residues. V shed 1 base and J shed 4 bases, with 8 bases lying between them. The CDR3 loop is CASSLYRAYGYTF. In DNA form, the CDR3 reads TGTGCCAGCAGCTTGTACAGAGCCTATGGCTACACCTTC.

This chain links TRBV3-1 (or the pseudogene TRBV3-2) with TRBJ1-1, with a tentative D call TRBD1 (5 bases). In germline, CDR1 is LGHDT, CDR2 YNNKEL (reference sequence). Between the trimmed V and J ends, which lost 3 bases and 4 bases, there was a span of 18 bases. This CDR3 is 16 amino acids long. CDR3 sequence: CASSQTPLGPGTEAFF. In DNA form, the CDR3 reads TGTGCCAGCAGCCAGACACCATTGGGGCCTGGCACTGAAGCTTTCTTT.

The V call is TRBV7-2, the J call TRBJ1-6; tentatively, D is TRBD1 (6 bases). The CDR3 loop spans 15 amino acids. The germline CDR1 and CDR2 sequences are SGHTA and FQGNSA. Trimming removed 0 bases from V and 7 bases from J, with 10 bases in between. CDR3 sequence (DNA): TGTGCCAGCAGCTTAGCGGGCGGGGGCAATTCACCCCTCCACTTT. Amino acids: CASSLAGGGNSPLHF.

The gene calls are TRBV7-2 and TRBJ2-1; D possibly corresponds to TRBD1 (5 bases). V was cut by 0 bases and J by 2 bases, with 14 bases left in between. Germline values: CDR1 SGHTA, CDR2 FQGNSA. This CDR3 has 17 amino acids. This CDR3 is CASSLAPLRRAYNEQFF. The DNA for the CDR3 is TGTGCCAGCAGCTTAGCCCCGCTACGCAGGGCCTACAATGAGCAGTTCTTC.

The table lists this clone with a few counts. J is TRBJ2-4 and V is TRBV11-3; tentative D call: TRBD1 (5 bases). This CDR3 has 16 residues. Germline V gene lookup returns CDR1 SGHNT and CDR2 YENEEA. The germline V and J ends were trimmed by 2 bases and 3 bases, with 14 bases remaining between them. DNA for the CDR3: TGTGCCAGCAGCTTACAGGGATGGGTGGTCAAAAACATTCAGTACTTC. It specifies CASSLQGWVVKNIQYF. The entire variable domain, with the rest obtained from reference TRBV11-3 and TRBJ2-4, is as follows: EAGVVQSPRYKIIEKKQPVAFWCNPISGHNTLYWYLQNLGQGPELLIRYENEEAVDDSQLPKDRFSAERLKGVDSTLKIQPAELGDSAVYLCASSLQGWVVKNIQYFGAGTRLSVL.

The V gene is TRBV28, the J gene TRBJ1-2; 7 bases are a match to TRBD1. The CDR3 length is 13 residues. V gave up 6 bases and J gave up 4 bases; unmatched junction bases: 5. The germline V gene encodes CDR1 MDHEN and CDR2 SYDVKM. CDR3 in DNA: TGTGCCAGCAGAATGACAGGGCCCTATGGCTACACCTTC. Translated, it gives CASRMTGPYGYTF.

This chain uses TRBV30 with TRBJ1-2; no clear D gene. Trimming took 5 bases from V and 8 from J, leaving 15 bases between them. Germline lookup yields CDR1 GTSNPN and CDR2 SVGIG (reference sequence). The CDR3 is made up of 12 amino acids. CDR3: CAWDINSGGYTF. CDR3 coding DNA: TGTGCCTGGGACATAAACTCCGGGGGCTACACCTTC.

The chain employs TRBV9 and TRBJ2-5; TRBD2 matches 8 bases. CDR3 length: 16 residues. The germline V gene has CDR1 SGDLS and CDR2 YYNGEE. V lost 0 bases to trimming and J lost 4 bases; unmatched junction nucleotides: 8. CDR3: CASSVGPGGAGETQYF. The CDR3 DNA follows: TGTGCCAGCAGCGTAGGTCCGGGGGGGGCCGGAGAGACCCAGTACTTC.

In this sample, this clone turned up once. V usage is TRBV27 and J usage is TRBJ2-7; D may be TRBD1 (7 bases). The CDR3 runs to 17 residues. Germline-derived CDR1 and CDR2 are MNHEY and SMNVEV (reference sequence). V was trimmed by 2 bases and J by 1 base, leaving 18 bases between them. CDR3: CASSLRIGGGASYEQYF. The CDR3 DNA is TGTGCCAGCAGTTTAAGGATAGGAGGGGGCGCTTCCTACGAGCAGTACTTC.

The chain joins TRBV5-1 to TRBJ2-3; TRBD1 matches 8 bases. The germline V gene has CDR1 SGHRS and CDR2 YFSETQ. The CDR3 is 18 residues long. The J segment lost 2 bases and the V segment lost 3 bases, leaving 14 bases of the junction unmatched. CDR3 DNA sequence: TGCGCCAGCAGCTCCAACTGGGGGACAGGCTTCTCCACAGATACGCAGTATTTT. It yields the protein CASSSNWGTGFSTDTQYF.

The chain combines TRBV7-8 with TRBJ2-1; D is unresolved. The CDR3 has 13 residues. V lost 6 bases and J lost 4, with 10 bases in between. CDR1 and CDR2 from the germline V gene are SGHVS and FQNEAQ. The CDR3 spells CASRPRQYNEQFF. CDR3 DNA sequence: TGTGCCAGCAGACCGAGGCAGTACAATGAGCAGTTCTTC.

The chain links TRBV7-9 to TRBJ1-2; D perhaps matches TRBD1 (5 bases). CDR3 length equals 13 residues. Looked up from germline, CDR1 is SEHNR and CDR2 is FQNEAQ (reference sequence). Trimming left V 5 bases short and J 8 bases short, with 15 bases between. As DNA, the CDR3 is TGTGCCAGCAGCCTACTACCCGGGGGAGGCTACACCTTC. Translation: CASSLLPGGGYTF.

J is TRBJ2-1 and V is TRBV2; 7 nucleotides line up with TRBD1. The CDR3 is 12 amino acids. CDR1 is SNHLY, CDR2 FYNNEI, per germline. Trimming removed 8 bases from V and 9 bases from J; junction bases left unmatched: 7. The CDR3 region has the DNA TGTGCCAGCGGGGAAGGGGGCTTTGAGCAGTTCTTC. This codes for CASGEGGFEQFF.

This chain links TRBV29-1 with TRBJ2-7; TRBD2 is a possible D gene (6 bases). The V end lost 6 bases, the J end lost 7 bases, and 22 bases lay between the germline ends. Germline CDR1 is SQVTM and CDR2 is ANQGSEA. The CDR3 extends over 14 amino acids. The CDR3 DNA is TGCAGCGTCTCGGGACTTACCGGGGATCGGGAGCAGTACTTC. It specifies CSVSGLTGDREQYF.

The chain carries TRBV2 and TRBJ2-7; tentative D call: TRBD1 (5 bases). CDR3 length: 15 residues. V was clipped by 3 bases and J by 2 bases, with 14 bases between them. CDR1 is SNHLY, CDR2 FYNNEI, per germline. The CDR3 region is CASSDLNRRAYEQYF. CDR3 in DNA: TGTGCCAGCAGTGATTTGAACAGGCGAGCCTACGAGCAGTACTTC.

This clone was observed a handful of times. J is TRBJ1-1 and V is TRBV5-1, with 10 bases lining up with TRBD1. Germline V gene lookup returns CDR1 SGHRS and CDR2 YFSETQ. The CDR3 is made up of 16 amino acids. V lost 4 bases to trimming and J lost 0 bases; unmatched junction nucleotides: 6. The CDR3 DNA reads as TGCGCCAGCAGCGTCGGGACAGGGGACCTGAACACTGAAGCTTTCTTT. Protein sequence: CASSVGTGDLNTEAFF. The complete variable domain, with remaining parts taken from reference TRBV5-1 and TRBJ1-1, reads KAGVTQTPRYLIKTRGQQVTLSCSPISGHRSVSWYQQTPGQGLQFLFEYFSETQRNKGNFPGRFSGRQFSNSRSEMNVSTLELGDSALYLCASSVGTGDLNTEAFFGQGTRLTVV.

The CDR3 nucleotides read TGTGCCAGCAACGAGGTGGGCGGGACTGAAGCTTTCTTT. This sequence encodes CASNEVGGTEAFF. The rearrangement links TRBV11-2 to TRBJ1-1, with D uncertain. Deletions cut 7 bases from V and 5 bases from J, with 14 bases between. The germline V gene has CDR1 SGHAT and CDR2 FQNNGV. The CDR3 runs 13 residues.